The 27 T cell receptor beta chains below all came from one sample that was sequenced in a study of OX40 agonist ivuxolimab in advanced cancers. Only in-frame clones appear in the TCRdb table, and some are missing; sequencing was by immunoSEQ multiplex PCR. Of about 76,000 clones listed, approximately 88% are singletons. The source material was CD4+ or CD8+ T cells sorted from blood, sampled in a trial of the OX40 agonist ivuxolimab. Source of these receptors: an adult with an advanced solid tumor such as melanoma, head and neck, liver or kidney cancer.

The V gene is TRBV9, the J gene TRBJ2-1; D is uncertain. The CDR3 totals 14 residues. Germline CDR1 is SGDLS and CDR2 is YYNGEE. Trimming stripped 2 bases from V and 5 bases from J, with 11 bases between. In nucleotides, the CDR3 is TGTGCCAGCAGCGTTCAAGACTCAAACAATGAGCAGTTCTTC. This sequence encodes CASSVQDSNNEQFF.

Here the CDR3 reads CASSMDWQETQYF. DNA of the CDR3: TGTGCCAGCAGTATGGACTGGCAAGAGACCCAGTACTTC. The chain has TRBV27 and TRBJ2-5; weak D call: TRBD2 (5 bases). The V gene's germline CDR1 is MNHEY and CDR2 SMNVEV (reference sequence). V was cut by 5 bases and J by 2 bases, with 9 bases left in between. The CDR3 consists of 13 residues.

The CDR3 sequence is CASSLGGLSGNTIYF. CDR3 sequence (DNA): TGTGCCAGCAGCTTAGGGGGACTCTCTGGAAACACCATATATTTT. This chain joins TRBV11-3 and TRBJ1-3; D may be TRBD1 (5 bases). The CDR3 consists of 15 residues. CDR1 is SGHNT, CDR2 YENEEA, per germline. Trimming stripped 1 base from V and 0 bases from J, with 7 bases between.

The chain has TRBV5-1 and TRBJ2-2; D possibly corresponds to TRBD1 (7 bases). This CDR3 comprises 14 residues. The V gene's germline CDR1 is SGHRS and CDR2 YFSETQ. V was cut by 6 bases and J by 4 bases, with 13 bases left in between. The CDR3 reads CASKEGASTGELFF. The CDR3 DNA reads as TGCGCCAGCAAGGAGGGGGCGAGCACCGGGGAGCTGTTTTTT.

The genes are TRBV30 and TRBJ1-1, with TRBD1 matching over 8 bases. CDR1 GTSNPN and CDR2 SVGIG come from the germline V gene (reference sequence). This CDR3 spans 13 amino acids. The V segment lost 4 bases and the J segment 1 base; nucleotides outside the gene matches: 2. This chain's CDR3 is CAWIQGANTEAFF. Written as DNA, the CDR3 is TGTGCCTGGATCCAGGGGGCGAACACTGAAGCTTTCTTT.

This chain uses TRBV7-8 with TRBJ2-3; 14 bases line up with TRBD2. The CDR3 has 16 residues. CDR1 SGHVS and CDR2 FQNEAQ come from the germline V gene. V dropped 5 bases and J dropped 6; count of bases not matched to a gene: 7. This CDR3 is CASSGRLAGGRDTQYF. For the CDR3, the DNA is TGTGCCAGCAGCGGCCGACTAGCGGGAGGGAGGGATACGCAGTATTTT.

CDR3 sequence reads: CASRPSGGFTDNEQFF. The CDR3 coding sequence is TGTGCCAGCAGACCGTCGGGAGGTTTTACTGACAATGAGCAGTTCTTC. The rearrangement links TRBV28 to TRBJ2-1, with 7 nucleotides matching TRBD2. CDR1 and CDR2 (germline): MDHEN, SYDVKM. J was trimmed by 5 bases and V by 6 bases; bases with no gene match: 13. CDR3 length equals 16 residues.

This sequence joins TRBV15 and TRBJ2-1; possibly TRBD1 or TRBD2 for D (6 bases each). Germline CDR1 and CDR2: LNHNV and YYDKDF (reference sequence). V lost 0 bases, J lost 8 bases, and 11 bases lay in between. The CDR3 runs to 14 residues. CDR3 DNA: TGTGCCACCAGCAGAGATCAGGGGAGGTATGAGCAGTTCTTC. Its protein product is CATSRDQGRYEQFF. Looking up the rest from reference TRBV15 and TRBJ2-1 gives the full variable domain: DAMVIQNPRYQVTQFGKPVTLSCSQTLNHNVMYWYQQKSSQAPKLLFHYYDKDFNNEADTPDNFQSRRPNTSFCFLDIRSPGLGDTAMYLCATSRDQGRYEQFFGPGTRLTVL.

The J gene is TRBJ1-2, the V gene TRBV19; weak D call: TRBD1 (5 bases). The CDR3 is 15 residues long. Germline values: CDR1 LNHDA, CDR2 SQIVND (reference sequence). V dropped 3 bases and J dropped 6 bases, with 17 bases sitting between them. CDR3 nucleotides: TGTGCCAGTAGTATGGGACGGTTCTCGGCTAATGGCTACACCTTC. Its translation is CASSMGRFSANGYTF.

The chain carries TRBV11-3 and TRBJ1-3; D is unresolved. Trimming removed 2 bases from V and 0 bases from J, with 11 bases in between. CDR1 and CDR2 from the germline V gene are SGHNT and YENEEA. This CDR3 is built from 16 residues. The CDR3 DNA sequence: TGTGCCAGCAGCTTATCCGTGGTGTACTCTGGAAACACCATATATTTT. It codes for CASSLSVVYSGNTIYF.

This sequence joins TRBV6-4 and TRBJ2-3, with TRBD2 as a possible D gene (5 bases). Trimming cost V 0 bases and J 0 bases, with 7 bases left between them. CDR3 length: 15 amino acids. Looked up from germline, CDR1 is MRHNA and CDR2 is SNTAGT. CDR3 DNA: TGTGCCAGCAGTGACTCGCTAGCTAGCACAGATACGCAGTATTTT. Its protein product is CASSDSLASTDTQYF.

The chain employs TRBV5-1 and TRBJ2-7; 14 bases line up with TRBD2. There are 16 residues in the CDR3. Germline V gives CDR1 SGHRS, CDR2 YFSETQ. The V and J ends lost 4 bases and 6 bases, in that order; junction bases with no gene match: 9. CDR3 coding DNA: TGCGCCAGCAGCGTGGGACTAGCGGGAGCCCTTTCCGAGCAGTACTTC. It translates to CASSVGLAGALSEQYF.

The V and J genes are TRBV11-3 and TRBJ2-1; 9 positions match TRBD2. Germline CDR1 SGHNT, CDR2 YENEEA. CDR3 length equals 16 residues. The junction had 4 bases not matched to a gene; V was cut back by 0 bases and J by 4 bases. The CDR3 protein is CASSLESLAGYNEQFF. The CDR3 DNA is TGTGCCAGCAGCTTAGAGAGCCTAGCGGGGTACAATGAGCAGTTCTTC.

This clone was counted between two and nine times. DNA of the CDR3: TGTGCCAGCAGTGGTATAAGTTCGGGAGACTACAATGAGCAGTTCTTC. Translated: CASSGISSGDYNEQFF. V is TRBV6-4 and J is TRBJ2-1, with D maybe TRBD2 (6 bases). Germline CDR1 reads MRHNA; CDR2 reads SNTAGT. Trimming cost V 4 bases and J 3 bases, with 16 bases left between them. The CDR3 totals 16 residues.

The rearrangement links TRBV6-6 to TRBJ2-3, with D tentatively TRBD2 (5 bases). The V end was cut by 2 bases, the J end by 3 bases, with 12 bases between. CDR3 length: 15 residues. Germline-derived CDR1 and CDR2 are MNHNY and SVGAGI (reference sequence). The DNA for the CDR3 is TGTGCCAGCAGTTACGTGTCCAGAGGGACAGATACGCAGTATTTT. Protein sequence: CASSYVSRGTDTQYF.

The CDR3 protein is CASSYGPASNYGYTF. The CDR3 DNA sequence: TGTGCCAGCAGTTACGGTCCGGCCTCTAACTATGGCTACACCTTC. This sequence joins TRBV6-6 and TRBJ1-2; D is unclear. Trimming stripped 2 bases from V and 0 bases from J, with 10 bases between. This CDR3 has 15 amino acids. Germline V gene lookup returns CDR1 MNHNY and CDR2 SVGAGI (reference sequence).

This sequence joins TRBV7-3 and TRBJ2-7; 7 nucleotides agree with TRBD2. The CDR3 is 14 amino acids. Germline V CDR1 and CDR2: SGHTA, FQGTGA. Trimming took 4 bases from V and 3 from J; bases not matched to a gene: 6. CDR3 protein: CASSSSGGSYEQYF. In DNA, the CDR3 is TGTGCCAGCAGCTCCTCGGGCGGGAGCTACGAGCAGTACTTC. Combining the CDR3 with reference TRBV7-3 and TRBJ2-7 gives the whole variable domain GAGVSQTPSNKVTEKGKYVELRCDPISGHTALYWYRQSLGQGPEFLIYFQGTGAADDSGLPNDRFFAVRPEGSVSTLKIQRTERGDSAVYLCASSSSGGSYEQYFGPGTRLTVT.

This chain connects TRBV29-1 to TRBJ1-4; the D is unclear. Germline loops: CDR1 SQVTM, CDR2 ANQGSEA. Trimming took off 6 bases at V and 8 bases at J, with 22 bases between the two ends. CDR3 length: 15 amino acids. In nucleotides, the CDR3 is TGCAGCGTCTCTTACACGGGCAGTCTCGACGAAAAACTGTTTTTT. Protein product: CSVSYTGSLDEKLFF.

This clone appeared a single time. V gene TRBV30 combines with J gene TRBJ2-7; no definite D call. Between the trimmed V and J ends, which lost 1 base and 4 bases, there was a span of 14 bases. This CDR3 is built from 14 residues. Germline CDR1 and CDR2: GTSNPN and SVGIG (reference sequence). CDR3 DNA sequence: TGTGCCTGGAGTGCAGAGACTGATATTTACGAGCAGTACTTC. Encoded protein: CAWSAETDIYEQYF.

The chain couples TRBV19 to TRBJ1-1; D perhaps matches TRBD1 (6 bases). V lost 3 bases, J lost 5 bases, and 19 bases lay in between. Germline V gives CDR1 LNHDA, CDR2 SQIVND (reference sequence). This CDR3 is built from 16 residues. CDR3 sequence: CASSILYGGGETEAFF. CDR3 coding DNA: TGTGCCAGTAGTATTTTGTACGGGGGCGGGGAGACTGAAGCTTTCTTT.

The table lists this clone with a count of one. The rearrangement links TRBV9 to TRBJ2-2; D unclear. Trimming cost V 0 bases and J 1 base, with 4 bases left between them. This CDR3 region has 14 residues. Germline CDR1 SGDLS, CDR2 YYNGEE. CDR3 in amino acids: CASSVDGNTGELFF. The CDR3 DNA is TGTGCCAGCAGCGTAGACGGGAACACCGGGGAGCTGTTTTTT.

The CDR3 sequence is CASSLAGGLEAFF. DNA for the CDR3: TGTGCCAGCAGCTTAGCTGGTGGACTGGAGGCTTTCTTT. The chain joins TRBV7-9 to TRBJ1-1; D is uncertain. V lost 0 bases to trimming and J lost 11 bases, with 13 bases between them. The CDR3 is made up of 13 amino acids. CDR1 is SEHNR, CDR2 FQNEAQ, per germline (reference sequence).

The J gene is TRBJ2-7, the V gene TRBV11-3; 13 positions match TRBD2. CDR1 and CDR2 from the germline V gene are SGHNT and YENEEA. The CDR3 consists of 15 residues. The V segment lost 5 bases and the J segment 3 bases; nucleotides outside the gene matches: 4. CDR3 sequence (DNA): TGTGCCAGCAGCCCCCGGACTAGCGGGAGCTACGAGCAGTACTTC. Its protein is CASSPRTSGSYEQYF.

This clone was picked up a small number of times. This rearrangement joins TRBV10-3 to TRBJ2-7; D may correspond to TRBD1 or TRBD2 (5 bases each). V was shortened by 10 bases and J by 3 bases, with 13 bases between the two germline ends. The germline V gene encodes CDR1 ENHRY and CDR2 SYGVKD. The CDR3 is made up of 12 amino acids. CDR3: CATRDGNYEQYF. The CDR3 DNA reads as TGTGCCACCCGGGACGGGAACTACGAGCAGTACTTC.

The chain combines TRBV12-5 with TRBJ2-1, with D maybe TRBD1 (5 bases). This CDR3 is 16 amino acids long. V was trimmed by 7 bases and J by 4 bases, leaving 20 bases between them. The germline V gene has CDR1 LGHNT and CDR2 FRNRAP. The CDR3 DNA follows: TGTGCTAGTGCCCTTGGACAAACTCAGCGATACAATGAGCAGTTCTTC. Amino acid sequence: CASALGQTQRYNEQFF.

This clone has just a few counts. The CDR3 bases are TGTGCCAGCAGTACTGGGACTACGTTGCCCTATGAGCAGTTCTTC. Its translation is CASSTGTTLPYEQFF. V usage is TRBV6-6 and J usage is TRBJ2-1; 7 positions match TRBD2. In germline, CDR1 is MNHNY, CDR2 SVGAGI (reference sequence). J gave up 8 bases and V 5 bases, and 12 bases lay outside the gene matches. The CDR3 extends over 15 amino acids.

This chain joins TRBV9 and TRBJ2-2; 10 bases are shared with TRBD2. The CDR3 has 15 amino acids. Germline lookup yields CDR1 SGDLS and CDR2 YYNGEE. With 0 bases clipped from V and 6 bases from J, the junction kept 2 bases outside the gene matches. The CDR3 nucleotides are TGTGCCAGCAGCGTAGGGCTAGCGGGAGCCGGGGAGCTGTTTTTT. Translating gives CASSVGLAGAGELFF.